This T cell receptor beta chain was found in a study of blood T cell repertoires in COVID-19. Study details: The samples span acute and convalescent COVID-19 from the United States, Italy and Spain. Sources were T cells, B-cell-depleted T cells, or PBMCs; the material itself was cDNA or gDNA.

The authors' processing: Reference gene primer amplification gave estimated nucleated cell counts. Measured with immunoSEQ multiplex PCR; TCRdb has only the in-frame clones, and not every one. The V and J calls and the clone size are those of that table, but D and trimming were determined from the DNA. The repertoire holds a few hundred thousand clones, with around 83% as singletons. This receptor was identified in a woman between 45 and 60 years old with acute or convalescent COVID-19. The sample taken for sequencing was peripheral blood.

This CDR3 is CASSLGLLNIQYF. The CDR3 DNA is TGCGCCAGCAGCTTGGGACTCTTAAACATTCAGTACTTC. The chain carries TRBV5-1 and TRBJ2-4; no reliable D call. V was pared by 0 bases and J by 6 bases, with 7 bases between. The CDR3 sequence is 13 residues long. Germline V gives CDR1 SGHRS, CDR2 YFSETQ.